This T cell receptor beta chain derives from a study of blood T cells in healthy people across ages. The germline V and J ends were trimmed by 2 bases and 1 base, with 14 bases remaining between them. Looked up from germline, CDR1 is WNHNN and CDR2 is SYGVQD (reference sequence). This CDR3 spans 17 amino acids. A second PCR, run for roughly 6 to 11 cycles, used a sample-barcoded 5' primer plus a J-beta primer mix. Each TCR beta cDNA got a 12-nucleotide random molecular identifier. TCRdb independently ran MiXCR on the 5' RACE reads; one entry per CDR3 protein. The sample lists 600,000 to 900,000 distinct CDR3 sequences, around 24% occurring once. Findings and caveats of the study: With naive T cell percentage, TCR beta diversity showed a strong correlation. Long-lived donors exceeded aged donors in naive CD4+ cells and diversity.

This clonotype has more than one count but fewer than ten. The antigen remains unidentified. The same specimen was also included in a second study, on T cells of mothers and their children.

The sample comprised blood. This receptor was obtained from a boy between 5 and 17 years old in good health. V is TRBV10-1 and J is TRBJ2-2, with unresolved D. CDR3 loop: CASSEMVAGENTGELFF. The CDR3 DNA reads as TGCGCCAGCAGTGAGATGGTGGCTGGGGAGAACACCGGGGAGCTGTTTTTT.